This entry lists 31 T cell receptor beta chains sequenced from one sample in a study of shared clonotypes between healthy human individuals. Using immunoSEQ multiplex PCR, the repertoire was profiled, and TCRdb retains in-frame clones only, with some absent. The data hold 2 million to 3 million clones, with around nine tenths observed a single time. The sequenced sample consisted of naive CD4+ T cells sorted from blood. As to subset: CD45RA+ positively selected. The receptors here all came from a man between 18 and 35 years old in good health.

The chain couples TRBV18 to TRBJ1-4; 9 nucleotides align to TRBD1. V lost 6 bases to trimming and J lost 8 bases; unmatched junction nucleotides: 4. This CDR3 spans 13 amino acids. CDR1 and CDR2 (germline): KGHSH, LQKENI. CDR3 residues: CASSRGQGEKLFF. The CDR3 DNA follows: TGTGCCAGCTCGCGGGGACAGGGCGAAAAACTGTTTTTT.

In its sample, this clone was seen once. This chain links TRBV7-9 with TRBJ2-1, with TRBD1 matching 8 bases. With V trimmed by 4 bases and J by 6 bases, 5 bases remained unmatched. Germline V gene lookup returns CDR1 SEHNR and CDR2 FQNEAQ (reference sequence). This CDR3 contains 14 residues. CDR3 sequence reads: CASSSTGVGNEQFF. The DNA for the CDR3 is TGTGCCAGCAGCTCGACAGGGGTAGGCAATGAGCAGTTCTTC.

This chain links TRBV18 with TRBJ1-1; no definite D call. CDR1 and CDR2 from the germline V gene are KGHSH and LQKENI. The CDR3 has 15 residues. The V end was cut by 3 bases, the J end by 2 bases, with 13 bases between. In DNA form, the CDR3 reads TGTGCCAGCTCACCCTACGGAGCCATAAACACTGAAGCTTTCTTT. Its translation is CASSPYGAINTEAFF.

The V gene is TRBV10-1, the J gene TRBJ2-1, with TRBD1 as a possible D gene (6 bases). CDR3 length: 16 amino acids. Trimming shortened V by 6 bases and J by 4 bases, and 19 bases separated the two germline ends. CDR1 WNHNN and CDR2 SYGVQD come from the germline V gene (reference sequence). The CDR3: CASSDQARGAYNEQFF. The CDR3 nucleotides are TGCGCCAGCAGCGATCAGGCCAGGGGTGCATACAATGAGCAGTTCTTC.

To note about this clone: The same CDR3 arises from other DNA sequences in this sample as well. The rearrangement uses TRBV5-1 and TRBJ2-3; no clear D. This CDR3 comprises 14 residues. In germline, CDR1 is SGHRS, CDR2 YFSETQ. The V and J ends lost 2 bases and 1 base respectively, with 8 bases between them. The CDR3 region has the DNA TGCGCCAGCAGCTTCGGTGGGGGCACAGATACGCAGTATTTT. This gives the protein CASSFGGGTDTQYF.

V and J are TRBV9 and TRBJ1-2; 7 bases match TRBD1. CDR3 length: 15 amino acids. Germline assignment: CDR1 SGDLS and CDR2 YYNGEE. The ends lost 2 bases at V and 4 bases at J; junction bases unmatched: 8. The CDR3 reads CASSVRGTDIYGYTF. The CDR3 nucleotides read TGTGCCAGCAGCGTCAGAGGGACAGACATCTATGGCTACACCTTC. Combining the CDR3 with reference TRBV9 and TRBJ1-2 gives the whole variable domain DSGVTQTPKHLITATGQRVTLRCSPRSGDLSVYWYQQSLDQGLQFLIQYYNGEERAKGNILERFSAQQFPDLHSELNLSSLELGDSALYFCASSVRGTDIYGYTFGSGTRLTVV.

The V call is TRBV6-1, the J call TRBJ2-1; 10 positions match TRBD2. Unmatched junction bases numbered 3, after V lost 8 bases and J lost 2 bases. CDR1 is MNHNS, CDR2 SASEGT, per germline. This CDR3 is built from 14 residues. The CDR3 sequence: CASSTSGAYNEQFF. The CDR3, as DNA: TGTGCCAGCTCTACTAGCGGGGCCTACAATGAGCAGTTCTTC.

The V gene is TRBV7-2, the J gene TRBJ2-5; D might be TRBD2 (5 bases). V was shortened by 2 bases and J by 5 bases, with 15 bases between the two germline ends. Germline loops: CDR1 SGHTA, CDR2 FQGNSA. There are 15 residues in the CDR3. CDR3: CASSLLGSLAETQYF. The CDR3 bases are TGTGCCAGCAGCTTATTAGGGAGTTTGGCGGAGACCCAGTACTTC.

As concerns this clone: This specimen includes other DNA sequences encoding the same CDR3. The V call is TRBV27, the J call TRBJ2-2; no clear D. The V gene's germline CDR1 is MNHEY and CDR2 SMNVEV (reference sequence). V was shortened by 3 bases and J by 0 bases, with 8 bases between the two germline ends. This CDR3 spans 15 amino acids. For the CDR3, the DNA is TGTGCCAGCAGTTTGTGGGGAACGAACACCGGGGAGCTGTTTTTT. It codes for CASSLWGTNTGELFF.

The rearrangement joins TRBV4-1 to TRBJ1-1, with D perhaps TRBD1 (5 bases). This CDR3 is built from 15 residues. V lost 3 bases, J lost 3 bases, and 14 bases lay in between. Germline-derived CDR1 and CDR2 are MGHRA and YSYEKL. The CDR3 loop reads CASSHVGRGDTEAFF. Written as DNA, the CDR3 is TGCGCCAGCAGCCATGTGGGGCGGGGGGACACTGAAGCTTTCTTT.

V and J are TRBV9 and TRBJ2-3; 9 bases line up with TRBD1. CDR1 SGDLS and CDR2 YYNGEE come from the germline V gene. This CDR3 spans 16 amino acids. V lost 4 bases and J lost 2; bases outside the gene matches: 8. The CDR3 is CASSLGTGINTDTQYF. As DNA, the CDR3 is TGTGCCAGCAGCCTTGGGACAGGGATAAACACAGATACGCAGTATTTT.

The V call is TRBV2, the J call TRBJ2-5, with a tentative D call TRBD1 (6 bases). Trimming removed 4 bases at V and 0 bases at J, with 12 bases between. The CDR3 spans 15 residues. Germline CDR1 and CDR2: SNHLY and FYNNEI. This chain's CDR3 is CASSGLGQYQETQYF. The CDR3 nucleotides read TGTGCCAGCAGTGGTCTCGGACAGTACCAAGAGACCCAGTACTTC.

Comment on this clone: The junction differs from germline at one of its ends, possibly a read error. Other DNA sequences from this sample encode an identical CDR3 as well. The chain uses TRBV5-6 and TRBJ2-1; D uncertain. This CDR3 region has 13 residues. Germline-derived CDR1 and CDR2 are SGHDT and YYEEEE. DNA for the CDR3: TGTGCCAGCACCTTGAGGAGCTACAATGAGCAGTTCTTC. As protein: CASTLRSYNEQFF. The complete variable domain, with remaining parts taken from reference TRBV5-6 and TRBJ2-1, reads DAGVTQSPTHLIKTRGQQVTLRCSPKSGHDTVSWYQQALGQGPQFIFQYYEEEERQRGNFPDRFSGHQFPNYSSELNVNALLLGDSALYLCASTLRSYNEQFFGPGTRLTVL.

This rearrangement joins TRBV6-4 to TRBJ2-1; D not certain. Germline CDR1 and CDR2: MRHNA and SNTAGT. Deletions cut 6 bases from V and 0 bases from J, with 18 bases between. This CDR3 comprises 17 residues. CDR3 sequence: CASRQDRVHYSYNEQFF. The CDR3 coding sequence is TGTGCCAGCAGGCAGGACCGGGTCCATTACTCCTACAATGAGCAGTTCTTC.

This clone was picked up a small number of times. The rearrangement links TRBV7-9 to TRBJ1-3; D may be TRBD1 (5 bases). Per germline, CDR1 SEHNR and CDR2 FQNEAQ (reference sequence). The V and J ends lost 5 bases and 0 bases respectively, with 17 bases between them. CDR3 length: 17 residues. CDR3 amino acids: CASSRLRDGDSGNTIYF. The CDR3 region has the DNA TGTGCCAGCAGCCGACTACGGGACGGCGACTCTGGAAACACCATATATTTT.

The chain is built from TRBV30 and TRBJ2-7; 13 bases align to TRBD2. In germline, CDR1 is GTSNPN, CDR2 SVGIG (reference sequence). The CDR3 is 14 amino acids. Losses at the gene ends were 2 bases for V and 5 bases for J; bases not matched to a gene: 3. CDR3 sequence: CAWSLGLAGDEQYF. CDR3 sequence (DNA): TGTGCCTGGAGTCTTGGACTAGCGGGAGACGAGCAGTACTTC.

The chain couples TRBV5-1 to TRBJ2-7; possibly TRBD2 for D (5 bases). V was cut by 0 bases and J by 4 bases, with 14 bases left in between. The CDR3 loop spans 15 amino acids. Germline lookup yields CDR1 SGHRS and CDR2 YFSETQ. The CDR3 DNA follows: TGCGCCAGCAGCTTGGAGGCGGGCAGCCAATACGAGCAGTACTTC. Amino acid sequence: CASSLEAGSQYEQYF.

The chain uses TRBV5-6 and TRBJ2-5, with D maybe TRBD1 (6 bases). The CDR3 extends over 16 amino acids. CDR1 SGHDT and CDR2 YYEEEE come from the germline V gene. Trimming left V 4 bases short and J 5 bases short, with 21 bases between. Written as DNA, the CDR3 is TGTGCCAGCAGCACATACTACAGGGTTTATGCGGAGACCCAGTACTTC. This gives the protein CASSTYYRVYAETQYF.

The CDR3 DNA is TGTGCCACCAGCAGTCCGGGACAGGGGGAGGACAGTGAAAAACTGTTTTTT. The encoded protein is CATSSPGQGEDSEKLFF. The rearrangement links TRBV15 to TRBJ1-4, with 11 nucleotides matching TRBD1. This CDR3 has 17 residues. The V segment lost 3 bases and the J segment 7 bases; nucleotides outside the gene matches: 10. Germline-derived CDR1 and CDR2 are LNHNV and YYDKDF (reference sequence).

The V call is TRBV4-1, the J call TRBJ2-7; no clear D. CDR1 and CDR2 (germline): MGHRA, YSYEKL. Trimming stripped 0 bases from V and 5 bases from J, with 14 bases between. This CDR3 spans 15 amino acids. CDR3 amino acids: CASSQDSTVKNEQYF. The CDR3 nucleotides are TGCGCCAGCAGCCAAGATTCGACGGTAAAAAACGAGCAGTACTTC.

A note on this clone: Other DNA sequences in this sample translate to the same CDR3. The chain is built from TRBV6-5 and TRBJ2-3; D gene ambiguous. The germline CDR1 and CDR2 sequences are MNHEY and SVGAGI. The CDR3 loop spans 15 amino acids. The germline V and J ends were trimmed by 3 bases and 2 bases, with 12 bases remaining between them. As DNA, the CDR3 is TGTGCCAGCAGTTATGGCGGAACCAACACAGATACGCAGTATTTT. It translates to CASSYGGTNTDTQYF.

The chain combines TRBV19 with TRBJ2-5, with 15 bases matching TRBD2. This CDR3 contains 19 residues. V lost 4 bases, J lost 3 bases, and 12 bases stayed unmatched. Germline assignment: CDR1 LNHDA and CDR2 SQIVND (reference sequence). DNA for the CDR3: TGTGCCAGTAGTACACCACTCGGACTAGCGGGAGGGCCGGAAGAGACCCAGTACTTC. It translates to CASSTPLGLAGGPEETQYF. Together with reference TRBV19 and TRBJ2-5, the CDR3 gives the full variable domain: DGGITQSPKYLFRKEGQNVTLSCEQNLNHDAMYWYRQDPGQGLRLIYYSQIVNDFQKGDIAEGYSVSREKKESFPLTVTSAQKNPTAFYLCASSTPLGLAGGPEETQYFGPGTRLLVL.

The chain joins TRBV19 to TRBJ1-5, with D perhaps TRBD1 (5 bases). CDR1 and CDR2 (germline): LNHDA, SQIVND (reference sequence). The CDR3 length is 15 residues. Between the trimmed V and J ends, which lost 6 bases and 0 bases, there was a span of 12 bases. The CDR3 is CASRGDSYSNQPQHF. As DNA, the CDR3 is TGTGCCAGTAGGGGAGACAGCTATAGCAATCAGCCCCAGCATTTT.

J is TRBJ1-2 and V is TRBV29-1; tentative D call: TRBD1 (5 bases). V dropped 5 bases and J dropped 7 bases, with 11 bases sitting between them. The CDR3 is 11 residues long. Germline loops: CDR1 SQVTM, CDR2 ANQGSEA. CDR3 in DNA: TGCAGCGTTTGGGGCCGCGGTGGCTACACCTTC. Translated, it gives CSVWGRGGYTF.

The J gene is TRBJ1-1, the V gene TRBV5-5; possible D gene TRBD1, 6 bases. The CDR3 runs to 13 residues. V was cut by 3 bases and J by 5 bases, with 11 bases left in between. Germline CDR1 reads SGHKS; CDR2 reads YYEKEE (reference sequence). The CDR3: CASSWTRGTEAFF. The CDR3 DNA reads TGTGCCAGCAGCTGGACTAGGGGGACTGAAGCTTTCTTT. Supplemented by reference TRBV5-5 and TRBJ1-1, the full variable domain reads DAGVTQSPTHLIKTRGQQVTLRCSPISGHKSVSWYQQVLGQGPQFIFQYYEKEERGRGNFPDRFSARQFPNYSSELNVNALLLGDSALYLCASSWTRGTEAFFGQGTRLTVV.

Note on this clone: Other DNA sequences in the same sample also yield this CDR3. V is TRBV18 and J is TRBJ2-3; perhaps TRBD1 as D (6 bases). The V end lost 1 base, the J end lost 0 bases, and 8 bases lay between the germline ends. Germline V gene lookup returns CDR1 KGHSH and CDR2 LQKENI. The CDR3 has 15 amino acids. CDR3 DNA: TGTGCCAGCTCACCACTCGGACAGAGCACAGATACGCAGTATTTT. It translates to CASSPLGQSTDTQYF. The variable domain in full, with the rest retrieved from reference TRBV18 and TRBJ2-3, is NAGVMQNPRHLVRRRGQEARLRCSPMKGHSHVYWYRQLPEEGLKFMVYLQKENIIDESGMPKERFSAEFPKEGPSILRIQQVVRGDSAAYFCASSPLGQSTDTQYFGPGTRLTVL.

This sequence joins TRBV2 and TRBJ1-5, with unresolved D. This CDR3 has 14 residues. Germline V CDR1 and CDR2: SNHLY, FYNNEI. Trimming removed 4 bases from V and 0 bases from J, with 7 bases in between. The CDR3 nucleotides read TGTGCCAGCAGTGCACAGTATAGCAATCAGCCCCAGCATTTT. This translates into CASSAQYSNQPQHF.

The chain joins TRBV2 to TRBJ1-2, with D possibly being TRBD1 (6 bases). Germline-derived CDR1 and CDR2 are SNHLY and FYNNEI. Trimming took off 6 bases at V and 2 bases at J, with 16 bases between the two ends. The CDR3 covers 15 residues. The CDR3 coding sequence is TGTGCCAGCAGCAGCGCGGGACAAAAGAACTATGGCTACACCTTC. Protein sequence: CASSSAGQKNYGYTF.

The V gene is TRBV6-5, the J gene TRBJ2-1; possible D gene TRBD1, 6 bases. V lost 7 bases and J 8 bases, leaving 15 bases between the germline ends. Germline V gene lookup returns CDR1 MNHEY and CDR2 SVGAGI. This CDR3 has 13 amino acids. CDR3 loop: CASTGVLRDEQFF. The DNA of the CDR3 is TGTGCCAGCACAGGGGTACTAAGGGATGAGCAGTTCTTC.

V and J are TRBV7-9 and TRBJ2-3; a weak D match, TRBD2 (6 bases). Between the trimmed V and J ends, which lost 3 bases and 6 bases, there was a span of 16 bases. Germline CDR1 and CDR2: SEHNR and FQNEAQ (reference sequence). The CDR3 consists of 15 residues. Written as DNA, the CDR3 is TGTGCCAGCAGCTTCACCGGGAGTAAGTGGGATACGCAGTATTTT. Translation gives CASSFTGSKWDTQYF.

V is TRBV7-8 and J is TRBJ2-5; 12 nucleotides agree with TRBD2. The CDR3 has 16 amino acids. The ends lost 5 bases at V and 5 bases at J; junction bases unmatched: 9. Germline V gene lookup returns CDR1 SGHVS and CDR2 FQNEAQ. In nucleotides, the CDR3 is TGTGCCAGCAGCCTCCGGACTAGCGGGGCGAGGGAGACCCAGTACTTC. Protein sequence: CASSLRTSGARETQYF. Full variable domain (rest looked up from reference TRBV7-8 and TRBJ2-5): GAGVSQSPRYKVAKRGQDVALRCDPISGHVSLFWYQQALGQGPEFLTYFQNEAQLDKSGLPSDRFFAERPEGSVSTLKIQRTQQEDSAVYLCASSLRTSGARETQYFGPGTRLLVL.